These 8 T cell receptor beta chains came from one sample sequenced in a study of OX40 agonist ivuxolimab in advanced cancers. Sequenced by immunoSEQ multiplex PCR; TCRdb stores in-frame clones only, minus some. Counted here are about 76,000 clones, 80% to 90% occurring once; the ten biggest clones make up roughly 5.5%. Sequencing was performed on CD4+ or CD8+ T cells sorted from blood, taken in a trial of the OX40 agonist ivuxolimab. The receptor set was obtained from an adult with an advanced solid tumor such as melanoma, head and neck, liver or kidney cancer.

This chain links TRBV18 with TRBJ2-1, with a tentative D call TRBD1 (6 bases). The V end lost 2 bases, the J end lost 5 bases, and 10 bases lay between the germline ends. The CDR3 runs to 14 residues. Germline lookup yields CDR1 KGHSH and CDR2 LQKENI. CDR3 region: CASSPGTKNNEQFF. The CDR3 nucleotides read TGTGCCAGCTCACCAGGGACAAAAAACAATGAGCAGTTCTTC.

The V gene is TRBV19, the J gene TRBJ2-1; possible D gene TRBD1, 7 bases. The germline CDR1 and CDR2 sequences are LNHDA and SQIVND (reference sequence). V lost 3 bases and J 2 bases, leaving 14 bases between the germline ends. This CDR3 has 16 residues. For the CDR3, the DNA is TGTGCCAGTAGTATCCGGCAGGGGGGCCCCTACAATGAGCAGTTCTTC. It specifies CASSIRQGGPYNEQFF.

The V gene is TRBV6-5, the J gene TRBJ1-3, with a weak D call TRBD1 (5 bases). CDR3 length: 15 residues. With 5 bases removed from V and 4 bases from J, the gap between germline ends came to 15 bases. Germline V CDR1 and CDR2: MNHEY, SVGAGI. DNA for the CDR3: TGTGCCAGCAGTCAGCCGGGGGTCGCAGGAAACACCATATATTTT. Translation gives CASSQPGVAGNTIYF.

The sample holds one count of this clone. CDR3 loop: CASSLGRDRPNYGYTF. The CDR3 DNA follows: TGTGCCAGCAGCTTGGGAAGAGACCGACCTAACTATGGCTACACCTTC. This chain uses TRBV7-2 with TRBJ1-2; no firm D call. The CDR3 has 16 residues. Germline assignment: CDR1 SGHTA and CDR2 FQGNSA. The V end lost 3 bases, the J end lost 0 bases, and 14 bases lay between the germline ends.

This clone was detected a few times. This chain links TRBV6-5 with TRBJ2-7, with 9 bases lining up with TRBD1. V trimming: 6 bases; J trimming: 3 bases; junction bases outside the gene matches: 9. The CDR3 spans 15 residues. Germline V lookup: CDR1 MNHEY, CDR2 SVGAGI. The CDR3 DNA reads TGTGCCAGCAGCAGGGGACAGGGTAACGTCTACGAGCAGTACTTC. Residues: CASSRGQGNVYEQYF.

The rearrangement links TRBV5-1 to TRBJ2-5, with 7 bases identical to TRBD1. TRBJ2-7 explains the end of the DNA better; the J call may be wrong. The CDR3 spans 15 residues. Germline loops: CDR1 SGHRS, CDR2 YFSETQ. The CDR3 protein is CASSSPGTVNHEQYF. In nucleotides, the CDR3 is TGCGCCAGCAGCTCCCCCGGGACAGTAAACCACGAGCAGTACTTC.

The chain carries TRBV5-1 and TRBJ1-6; 9 bases are a match to TRBD1. Germline loops: CDR1 SGHRS, CDR2 YFSETQ. Trimming at V came to 4 bases and at J to 10 bases, leaving 6 bases not matched to a gene. This CDR3 contains 14 residues. The CDR3 is CASSAGQGDSPLHF. In nucleotides, the CDR3 is TGCGCCAGCAGCGCGGGACAGGGAGACTCACCCCTCCACTTT.

V usage is TRBV29-1 and J usage is TRBJ2-1; TRBD1 matches 7 bases. The CDR3 is 12 residues long. CDR1 and CDR2 from the germline V gene are SQVTM and ANQGSEA. The V gene end was trimmed by 6 bases and the J gene end by 6 bases; junction bases not matched to a gene: 5. CDR3 sequence reads: CSVDRLTNEQFF. The CDR3 nucleotides are TGCAGCGTGGACAGGCTAACCAATGAGCAGTTCTTC.